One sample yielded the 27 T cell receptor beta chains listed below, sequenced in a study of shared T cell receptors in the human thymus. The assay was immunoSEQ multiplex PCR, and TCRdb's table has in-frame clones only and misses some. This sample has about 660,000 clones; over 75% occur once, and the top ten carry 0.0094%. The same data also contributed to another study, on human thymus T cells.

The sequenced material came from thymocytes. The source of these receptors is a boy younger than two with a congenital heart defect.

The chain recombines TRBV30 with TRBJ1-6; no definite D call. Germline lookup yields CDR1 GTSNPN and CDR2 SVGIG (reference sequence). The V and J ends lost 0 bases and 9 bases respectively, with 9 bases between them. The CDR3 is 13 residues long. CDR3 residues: CAWSVLFISPLHF. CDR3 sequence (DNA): TGTGCCTGGAGTGTACTTTTTATTTCACCCCTCCACTTT.

The CDR3 DNA follows: TGTGCCAGCAGGGGACAGACCTTCTGGGATGAGCAGTTCTTC. As protein: CASRGQTFWDEQFF. The chain is built from TRBV28 and TRBJ2-1, with TRBD1 identical over 7 bases. The J segment lost 8 bases and the V segment lost 6 bases, leaving 10 bases of the junction unmatched. The CDR3 is 14 residues long. Germline assignment: CDR1 MDHEN and CDR2 SYDVKM.

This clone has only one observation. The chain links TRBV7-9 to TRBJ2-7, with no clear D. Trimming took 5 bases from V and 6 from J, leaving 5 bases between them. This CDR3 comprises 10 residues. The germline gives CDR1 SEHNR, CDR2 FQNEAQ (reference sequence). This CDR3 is CASSPLEQYF. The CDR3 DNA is TGTGCCAGCAGCCCTCTCGAGCAGTACTTC.

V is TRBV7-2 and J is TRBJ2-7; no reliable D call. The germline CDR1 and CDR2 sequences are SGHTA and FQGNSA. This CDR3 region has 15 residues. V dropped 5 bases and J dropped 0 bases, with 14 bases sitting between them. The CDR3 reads CASSVLVMSSYEQYF. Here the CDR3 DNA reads TGTGCCAGCAGCGTCCTAGTTATGAGCTCCTACGAGCAGTACTTC.

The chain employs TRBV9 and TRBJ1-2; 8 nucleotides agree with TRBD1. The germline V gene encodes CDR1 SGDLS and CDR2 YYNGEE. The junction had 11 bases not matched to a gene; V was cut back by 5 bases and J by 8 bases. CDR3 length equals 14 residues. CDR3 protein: CASSTDREYVGYTF. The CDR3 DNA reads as TGTGCCAGCAGTACGGACAGGGAGTATGTAGGCTACACCTTC.

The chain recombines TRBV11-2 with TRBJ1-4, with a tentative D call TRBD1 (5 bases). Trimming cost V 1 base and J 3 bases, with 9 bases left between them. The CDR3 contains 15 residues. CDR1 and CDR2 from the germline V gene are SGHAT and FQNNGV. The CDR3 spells CASSLGQGPNEKLFF. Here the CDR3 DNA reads TGTGCCAGCAGCTTAGGGCAGGGTCCTAATGAAAAACTGTTTTTT. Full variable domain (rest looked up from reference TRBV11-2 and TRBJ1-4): EAGVAQSPRYKIIEKRQSVAFWCNPISGHATLYWYQQILGQGPKLLIQFQNNGVVDDSQLPKDRFSAERLKGVDSTLKIQPAKLEDSAVYLCASSLGQGPNEKLFFGSGTQLSVL.

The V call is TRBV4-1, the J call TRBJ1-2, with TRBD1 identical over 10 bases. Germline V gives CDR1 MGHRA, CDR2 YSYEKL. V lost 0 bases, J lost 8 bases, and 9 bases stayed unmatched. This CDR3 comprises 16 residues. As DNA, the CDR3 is TGCGCCAGCAGCCAAGATAGGGACAGGGGTTTGAGGGGCTACACCTTC. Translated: CASSQDRDRGLRGYTF.

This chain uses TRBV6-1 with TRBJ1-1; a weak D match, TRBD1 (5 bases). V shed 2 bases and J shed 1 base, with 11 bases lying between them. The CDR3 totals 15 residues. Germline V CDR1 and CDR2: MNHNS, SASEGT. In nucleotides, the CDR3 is TGTGCCAGCAGTGAACACCGGACAACGAACACTGAAGCTTTCTTT. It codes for CASSEHRTTNTEAFF.

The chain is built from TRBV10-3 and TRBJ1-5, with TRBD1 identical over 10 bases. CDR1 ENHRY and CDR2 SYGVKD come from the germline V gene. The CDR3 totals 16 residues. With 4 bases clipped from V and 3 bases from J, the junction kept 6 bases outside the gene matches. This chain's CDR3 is CAISVGGTGDNQPQHF. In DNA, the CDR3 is TGTGCCATCAGTGTAGGCGGGACAGGGGACAATCAGCCCCAGCATTTT.

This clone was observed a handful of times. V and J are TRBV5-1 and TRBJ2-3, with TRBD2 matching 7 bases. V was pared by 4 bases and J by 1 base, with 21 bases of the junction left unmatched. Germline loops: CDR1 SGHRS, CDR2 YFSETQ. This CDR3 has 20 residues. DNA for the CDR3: TGCGCCAGCAGCGCCGCACACTTACCACTAGCGCCCGCTTGCACAGATACGCAGTATTTT. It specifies CASSAAHLPLAPACTDTQYF.

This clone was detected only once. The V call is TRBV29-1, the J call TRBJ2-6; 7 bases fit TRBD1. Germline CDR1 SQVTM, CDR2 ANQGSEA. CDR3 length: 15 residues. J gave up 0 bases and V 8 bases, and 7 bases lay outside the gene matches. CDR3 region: CSPRTGLSGANVLTF. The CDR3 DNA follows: TGCAGCCCCCGGACAGGTCTCTCTGGGGCCAACGTCCTGACTTTC.

CDR3 loop: CASSLTGLNTEAFF. CDR3 bases: TGTGCCAGCAGCCTGACAGGGCTAAACACTGAAGCTTTCTTT. The V gene is TRBV13, the J gene TRBJ1-1, with TRBD1 matching 7 bases. Germline V gene lookup returns CDR1 PRHDT and CDR2 FYEKMQ (reference sequence). V was clipped by 5 bases and J by 2 bases; unmatched bases: 5. This CDR3 has 14 residues.

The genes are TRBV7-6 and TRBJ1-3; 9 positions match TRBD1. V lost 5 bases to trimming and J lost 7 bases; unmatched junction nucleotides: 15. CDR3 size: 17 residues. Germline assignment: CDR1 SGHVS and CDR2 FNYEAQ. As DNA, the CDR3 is TGTGCCAGCAGCCCGGTCTTCGGGACAGGGTGGATTAACACCATATATTTT. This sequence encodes CASSPVFGTGWINTIYF.

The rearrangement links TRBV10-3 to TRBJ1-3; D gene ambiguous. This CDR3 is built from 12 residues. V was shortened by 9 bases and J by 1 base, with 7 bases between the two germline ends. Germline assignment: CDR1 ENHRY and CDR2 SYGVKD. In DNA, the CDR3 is TGTGCCATAGCGCTTTCTGGAAACACCATATATTTT. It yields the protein CAIALSGNTIYF.

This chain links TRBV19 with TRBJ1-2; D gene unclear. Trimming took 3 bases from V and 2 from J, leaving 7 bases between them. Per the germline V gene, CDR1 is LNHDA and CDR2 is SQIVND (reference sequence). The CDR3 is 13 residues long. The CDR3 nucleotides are TGTGCCAGTAGTATTCGGGAAAACTATGGCTACACCTTC. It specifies CASSIRENYGYTF.

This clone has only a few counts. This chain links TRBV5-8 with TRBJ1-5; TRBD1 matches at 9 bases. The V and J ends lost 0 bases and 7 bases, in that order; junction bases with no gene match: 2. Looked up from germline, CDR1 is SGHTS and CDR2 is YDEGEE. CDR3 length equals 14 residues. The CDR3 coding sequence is TGTGCCAGCAGCTTGGCGACAGGGGGGCAGCCCCAGCATTTT. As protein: CASSLATGGQPQHF.

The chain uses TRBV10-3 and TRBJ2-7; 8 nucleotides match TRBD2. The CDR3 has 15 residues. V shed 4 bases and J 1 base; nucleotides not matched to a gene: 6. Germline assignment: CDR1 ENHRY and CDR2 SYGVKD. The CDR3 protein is CAISGRERESYEQYF. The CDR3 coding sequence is TGTGCCATCAGTGGCCGAGAGCGGGAGTCCTACGAGCAGTACTTC.

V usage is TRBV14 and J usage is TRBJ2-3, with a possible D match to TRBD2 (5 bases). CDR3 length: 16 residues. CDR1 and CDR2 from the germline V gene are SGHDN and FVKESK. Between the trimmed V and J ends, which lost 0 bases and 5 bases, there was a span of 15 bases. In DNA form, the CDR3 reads TGTGCCAGCAGCCAAGATTGGGGTGGGAGTGGAGATACGCAGTATTTT. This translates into CASSQDWGGSGDTQYF.

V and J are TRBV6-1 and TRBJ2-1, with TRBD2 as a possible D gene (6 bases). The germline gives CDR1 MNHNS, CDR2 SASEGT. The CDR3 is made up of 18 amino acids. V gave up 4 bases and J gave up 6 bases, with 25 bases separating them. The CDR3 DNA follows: TGTGCCAGCAGTGCACTTCCCCGCGGGACTCGCCCTGGCAATGAGCAGTTCTTC. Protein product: CASSALPRGTRPGNEQFF.

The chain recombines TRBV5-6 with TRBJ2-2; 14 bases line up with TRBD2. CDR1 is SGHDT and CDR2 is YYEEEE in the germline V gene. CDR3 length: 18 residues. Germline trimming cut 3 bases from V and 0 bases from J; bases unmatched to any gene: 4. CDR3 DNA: TGTGCCAGCAGCTCGAAGACTAGCGGGGGGGCGAACACCGGGGAGCTGTTTTTT. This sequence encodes CASSSKTSGGANTGELFF.

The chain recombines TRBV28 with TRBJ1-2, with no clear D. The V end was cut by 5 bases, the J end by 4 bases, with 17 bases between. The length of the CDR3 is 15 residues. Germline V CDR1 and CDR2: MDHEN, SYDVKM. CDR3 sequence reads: CASSLPSERVYGYTF. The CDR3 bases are TGTGCCAGCAGTCTCCCGAGTGAACGTGTCTATGGCTACACCTTC.

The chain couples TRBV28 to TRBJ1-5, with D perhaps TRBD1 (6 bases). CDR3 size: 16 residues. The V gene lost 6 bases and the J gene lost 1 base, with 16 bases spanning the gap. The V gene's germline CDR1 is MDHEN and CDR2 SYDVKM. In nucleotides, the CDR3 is TGTGCCAGCAGACCATTGGGGGCTGGCAGCAATCAGCCCCAGCATTTT. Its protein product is CASRPLGAGSNQPQHF.

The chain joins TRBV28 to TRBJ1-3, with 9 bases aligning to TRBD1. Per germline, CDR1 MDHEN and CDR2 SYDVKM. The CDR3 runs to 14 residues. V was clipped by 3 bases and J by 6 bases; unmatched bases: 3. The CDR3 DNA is TGTGCCAGCAGTTTGGGACAGGGTATAAACACCATATATTTT. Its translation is CASSLGQGINTIYF.

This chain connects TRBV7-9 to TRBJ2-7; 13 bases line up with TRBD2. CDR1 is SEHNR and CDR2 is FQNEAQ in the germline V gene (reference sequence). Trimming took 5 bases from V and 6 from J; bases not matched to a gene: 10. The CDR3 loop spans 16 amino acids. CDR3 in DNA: TGTGCCAGCAGCGAACCGGGACTAGCGGGAAAGGGCGAGCAGTACTTC. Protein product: CASSEPGLAGKGEQYF.

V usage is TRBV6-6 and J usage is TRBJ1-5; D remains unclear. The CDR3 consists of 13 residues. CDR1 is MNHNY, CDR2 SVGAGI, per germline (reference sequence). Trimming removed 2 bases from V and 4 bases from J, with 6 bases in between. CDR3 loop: CASSYPSNQPQHF. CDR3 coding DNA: TGTGCCAGCAGTTACCCCTCGAATCAGCCCCAGCATTTT.

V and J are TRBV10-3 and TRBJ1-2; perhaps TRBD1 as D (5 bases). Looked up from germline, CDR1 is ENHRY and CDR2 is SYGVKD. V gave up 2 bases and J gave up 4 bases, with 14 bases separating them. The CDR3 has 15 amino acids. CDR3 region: CAISELDSRPYGYTF. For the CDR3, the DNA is TGTGCCATCAGTGAGCTCGACAGTAGACCCTATGGCTACACCTTC.

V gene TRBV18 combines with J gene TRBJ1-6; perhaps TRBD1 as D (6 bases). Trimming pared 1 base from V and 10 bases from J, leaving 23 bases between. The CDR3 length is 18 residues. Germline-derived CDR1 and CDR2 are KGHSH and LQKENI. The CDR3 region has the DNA TGTGCCAGCTCACCACGGGAGGGGACATGGCCTTTGGAATCACCCCTCCACTTT. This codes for CASSPREGTWPLESPLHF. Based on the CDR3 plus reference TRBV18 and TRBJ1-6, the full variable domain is NAGVMQNPRHLVRRRGQEARLRCSPMKGHSHVYWYRQLPEEGLKFMVYLQKENIIDESGMPKERFSAEFPKEGPSILRIQQVVRGDSAAYFCASSPREGTWPLESPLHFGNGTRLTVT.